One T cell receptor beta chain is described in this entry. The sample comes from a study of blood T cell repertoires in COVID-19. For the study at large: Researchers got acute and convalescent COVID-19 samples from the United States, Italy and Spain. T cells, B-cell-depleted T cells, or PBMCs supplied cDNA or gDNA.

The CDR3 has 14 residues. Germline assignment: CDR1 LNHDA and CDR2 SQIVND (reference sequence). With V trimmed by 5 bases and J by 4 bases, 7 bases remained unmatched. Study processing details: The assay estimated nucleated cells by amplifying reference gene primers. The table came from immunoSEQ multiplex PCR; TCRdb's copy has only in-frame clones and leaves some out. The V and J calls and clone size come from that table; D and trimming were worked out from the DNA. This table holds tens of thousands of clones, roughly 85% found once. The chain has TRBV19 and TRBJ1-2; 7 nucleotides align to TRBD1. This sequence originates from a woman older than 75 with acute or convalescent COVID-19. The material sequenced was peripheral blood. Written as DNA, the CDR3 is TGTGCCAGTAGTCGGGACAGCTCCATCTATGGCTACACCTTC. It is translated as CASSRDSSIYGYTF.